This T cell receptor (beta chain) is drawn from a study of cytomegalovirus exposure and HLA in healthy donors. In the PCR, 60 Vbeta and 13 Jbeta primers were used. Authors' methods: Among the unique TCR beta chains that a later analysis counted, about 84 million in all, 10 million to 14 million were shared. Libraries were prepared by immunoSEQ multiplex PCR; TCRdb keeps only in-frame clonotypes and omits some of them. V and J calls and clone size are as listed in that table; D and trimming were resolved from the DNA. This sample has about 160,000 clones, with 84% found just once. Concerning this clone: Antigen specificity is unknown.

Findings and caveats of the study: Cytomegalovirus association was listed for 170 or so TCR beta chains.

This clonotype was sampled from a man aged 25-45 years in good health and CMV-seronegative. Sequencing was done on a sample of PBMCs.

DNA of the CDR3: TGTGCCAGCAGCCAGGGTCGTCGTCCGACTAGGAAGGAGACCCAGTACTTC. It codes for CASSQGRRPTRKETQYF. V is TRBV14 and J is TRBJ2-5, with a tentative D call TRBD2 (6 bases). Germline CDR1 SGHDN, CDR2 FVKESK. This CDR3 has 17 amino acids. Trimming removed 3 bases from V and 5 bases from J, with 22 bases in between. The variable domain in full, completed from reference TRBV14 and TRBJ2-5, reads EAGVTQFPSHSVIEKGQTVTLRCDPISGHDNLYWYRRVMGKEIKFLLHFVKESKQDESGMPNNRFLAERTGGTYSTLKVQPAELEDSGVYFCASSQGRRPTRKETQYFGPGTRLLVL.